The 15 T cell receptor beta chains below all came from one sample that was sequenced in a study of regulatory T cells in long-lasting Graves disease. Time point specified: persistent/refractory GD, antithyroid drugs over 5 years with positive TRAb. The TCR library was made from RNA extracted from PBMCs. Building of the TCR beta libraries involved iRepertoire HTBI primers and Arm-PCR of CDR3 regions. MiXCR was run by TCRdb on the multiplex PCR reads, yielding one entry per CDR3 protein. The sample contains approximately 400,000 distinct CDR3 sequences, around a quarter of which appear only once. The sequencing here drew on peripheral blood mononuclear cells (PBMCs), taken when the disease was refractory, from a patient treated with antithyroid drugs. The receptor set was obtained from a female donor with Graves disease.

The rearrangement uses TRBV18 and TRBJ1-3; D is possibly TRBD1 (5 bases). Trimming left V 3 bases short and J 1 base short, with 13 bases between. In germline, CDR1 is KGHSH, CDR2 LQKENI. The CDR3 runs 16 residues. The CDR3 DNA follows: TGTGCCAGCTCACCTACAGGTCCACCTTCTGGAAACACCATATATTTT. It translates to CASSPTGPPSGNTIYF.

This clonotype was observed many times. The V call is TRBV7-2, the J call TRBJ2-7; 8 bases line up with TRBD1. CDR1 is SGHTA, CDR2 FQGNSA, per germline. This CDR3 region has 14 residues. V shed 2 bases, J shed 4 bases, and the junction held 4 bases outside the gene matches. CDR3 amino acids: CASSLSRDRYEQYF. CDR3 nucleotide sequence: TGTGCCAGCAGCTTATCCCGGGACAGGTACGAGCAGTACTTC.

This clonotype was counted at least ten times. The V gene is TRBV2, the J gene TRBJ1-5; 12 bases are a match to TRBD1. This CDR3 is built from 16 residues. With V trimmed by 6 bases and J by 5 bases, 8 bases remained unmatched. CDR1 and CDR2 (germline): SNHLY, FYNNEI. The CDR3 DNA reads as TGTGCCAGCAGCGATAAGGGACAGGGGGCTGATCAGCCCCAGCATTTT. Encoded protein: CASSDKGQGADQPQHF.

There are many counts of this clonotype. The chain recombines TRBV5-1 with TRBJ1-1; TRBD1 matches 10 bases. The CDR3 extends over 15 amino acids. Germline values: CDR1 SGHRS, CDR2 YFSETQ. V lost 4 bases and J lost 3; bases outside the gene matches: 6. The CDR3 nucleotides are TGCGCCAGCAGCCCGGGACAGGGGATGGACACTGAAGCTTTCTTT. This codes for CASSPGQGMDTEAFF.

Comment on this clonotype: An end of the junction differs from the germline gene, which may be a read error. The rearrangement uses TRBV20-1 and TRBJ2-6; possibly TRBD1 for D (5 bases). The CDR3 has 15 amino acids. In germline, CDR1 is DFQATT, CDR2 SNEGSKA (reference sequence). CDR3 region: CSARDPRRGANALTF. The DNA for the CDR3 is TGCAGTGCTAGAGATCCCAGGCGTGGGGCCAACGCCCTGACTTTC.

This clonotype was seen a handful of times. This chain joins TRBV19 and TRBJ1-1, with TRBD1 identical over 7 bases. V gave up 7 bases and J gave up 2 bases; unmatched junction bases: 13. Germline lookup yields CDR1 LNHDA and CDR2 SQIVND (reference sequence). The CDR3 covers 16 residues. CDR3 sequence: CASTMTGRLTNTEAFF. In DNA, the CDR3 is TGTGCCAGTACCATGACAGGGAGATTAACCAACACTGAAGCTTTCTTT.

The V gene is TRBV29-1, the J gene TRBJ2-7; either TRBD1 or TRBD2 may fit D (6 bases each). The CDR3 totals 12 residues. The V gene's germline CDR1 is SQVTM and CDR2 ANQGSEA. CDR3 sequence: CNRGQVGYEQYF. Here the CDR3 DNA reads TGCAACCGGGGGCAGGTTGGATACGAGCAGTACTTC.

This clonotype was counted only a few times. CDR3 sequence reads: CASSYSDSPSQPQHF. CDR3 nucleotide sequence: TGTGCCAGCAGTTACTCGGACAGCCCTAGTCAGCCCCAGCATTTT. The J gene is TRBJ1-5, the V gene TRBV6-6, with a weak D call TRBD1 (6 bases). V was cut by 0 bases and J by 6 bases, with 12 bases left in between. This CDR3 region has 15 residues. Germline-derived CDR1 and CDR2 are MNHNY and SVGAGI (reference sequence).

This clonotype was found many times. CDR3 residues: CASSEVAGVTGELFF. The CDR3 nucleotides read TGTGCCAGCAGTGAAGTAGCGGGGGTCACCGGGGAGCTGTTTTTT. This rearrangement joins TRBV2 to TRBJ2-2; 9 nucleotides align to TRBD2. The germline gives CDR1 SNHLY, CDR2 FYNNEI. This CDR3 contains 15 residues. V gave up 1 base and J gave up 4 bases; unmatched junction bases: 1.

The rearrangement uses TRBV6-5 and TRBJ2-3; no clear D gene. The J call is uncertain, as TRBJ1-5 better fits the DNA end. This CDR3 region has 17 residues. CDR1 and CDR2 (germline): MNHEY, SVGAGI. Here the CDR3 reads CASSYAAHFSLADTQHF. CDR3 in DNA: TGTGCCAGCAGTTACGCAGCCCATTTCAGTCTTGCAGATACGCAGCATTTT.

As for this clonotype: A read error is likely here: a far larger clone is one base away. This chain links TRBV2 with TRBJ2-1; a weak D match, TRBD2 (6 bases). The J call is uncertain, as TRBJ2-5 better fits the DNA end. This CDR3 comprises 16 residues. Germline V gives CDR1 SNHLY, CDR2 FYNNEI. The CDR3 spells CASSDFLGGGKESQYF. CDR3 DNA sequence: TGTGCCAGCAGTGACTTCCTTGGGGGAGGAAAAGAGTCCCAGTACTTC.

V usage is TRBV2 and J usage is TRBJ2-5, with D perhaps matching TRBD1 or TRBD2 (6 bases each). The ends were cut back, 5 bases at V and 6 bases at J, with 22 bases in the middle. Germline V gene lookup returns CDR1 SNHLY and CDR2 FYNNEI. This CDR3 region has 16 residues. The CDR3 protein is CASSTRGIGGRKTQYF. DNA for the CDR3: TGTGCCAGCAGTACCCGGGGGATAGGGGGTAGGAAGACCCAGTACTTC.

This clonotype was detected a few times. The chain has TRBV27 and TRBJ1-6; unclear D gene. The CDR3 covers 15 residues. Trimming left V 7 bases short and J 10 bases short, with 20 bases between. Germline V gene data show CDR1 as MNHEY and CDR2 as SMNVEV (reference sequence). The CDR3 DNA sequence: TGTGCCAGCACCTCTTTGGTGGCCGCTGGATCACCCCTCCACTTT. Its translation is CASTSLVAAGSPLHF.

This chain uses TRBV6-9 with TRBJ2-1, with D unclear. Germline lookup yields CDR1 MNHGY and CDR2 SVAAGI. V lost 4 bases, J lost 7 bases, and 23 bases lay in between. The CDR3 has 17 residues. The DNA of the CDR3 is TGTGCCAGCAGTTCAATCCTGTCGTGGGAATTCGAGAATGAGCAGTTCTTC. Its translation: CASSSILSWEFENEQFF.

This clonotype appeared a few times. The genes are TRBV29-1 and TRBJ1-1; D call uncertain. Germline CDR1 is SQVTM and CDR2 is ANQGSEA. CDR3 size: 13 residues. V lost 4 bases and J lost 5, with 14 bases in between. CDR3 DNA: TGCAGCGTTGGGTCCGGGTTGGGAACTGAAGCTTTCTTT. Translation gives CSVGSGLGTEAFF. Filled out from reference TRBV29-1 and TRBJ1-1, the complete variable domain reads SAVISQKPSRDICQRGTSLTIQCQVDSQVTMMFWYRQQPGQSLTLIATANQGSEATYESGFVIDKFPISRPNLTFSTLTVSNMSPEDSSIYLCSVGSGLGTEAFFGQGTRLTVV.